The source of this TCR beta chain is a study of cytomegalovirus exposure and HLA in healthy donors. Study context: From HLA-typed donors, an early data release held about 85 million unique TCRs.

This CDR3 has 15 amino acids. Germline-derived CDR1 and CDR2 are KGHSH and LQKENI. V was pared by 3 bases and J by 4 bases, with 14 bases between. Researchers ran the PCR with 60 Vbeta and 13 Jbeta primers. Profiled with immunoSEQ multiplex PCR; TCRdb holds only in-frame clones, not every one. The sample carries around 130,000 clones, 75% to 85% recorded once. This clone occurred once. Antigen unknown. General study findings and limits: When a later analysis was performed, an Asian-associated ancestry cluster reportedly had fewer N-insertions than the roughly 690-donor mean. The listing of about 150 TCR beta chains classed them as cytomegalovirus-associated. Analysis was carried out at a later point, and it linked a missense DCLRE1C variant to TCR beta V- and J-gene trimming.

This chain links TRBV18 with TRBJ2-3; D is perhaps TRBD2 (6 bases). This clonotype originated in a male donor in good health and CMV-seronegative. The specimen was PBMCs. The CDR3 protein is CASSPVEGRADTQYF. CDR3 nucleotides: TGTGCCAGCTCACCCGTGGAGGGTAGGGCAGATACGCAGTATTTT.